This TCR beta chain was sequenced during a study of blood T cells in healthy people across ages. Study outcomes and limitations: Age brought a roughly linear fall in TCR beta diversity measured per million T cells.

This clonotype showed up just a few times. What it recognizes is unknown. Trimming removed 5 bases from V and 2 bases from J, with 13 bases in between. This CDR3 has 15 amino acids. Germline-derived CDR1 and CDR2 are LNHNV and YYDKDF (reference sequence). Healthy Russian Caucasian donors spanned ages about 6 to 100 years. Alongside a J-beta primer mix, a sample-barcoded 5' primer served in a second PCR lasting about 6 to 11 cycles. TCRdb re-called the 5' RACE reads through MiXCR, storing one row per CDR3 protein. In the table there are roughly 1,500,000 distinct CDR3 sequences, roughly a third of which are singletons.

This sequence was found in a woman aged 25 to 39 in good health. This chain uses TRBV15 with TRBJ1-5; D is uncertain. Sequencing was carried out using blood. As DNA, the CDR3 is TGTGCCACCAGCGGGGAGCCGAGGGGCAATCAGCCCCAGCATTTT. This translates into CATSGEPRGNQPQHF.